These T cell receptor beta chains were read from a single sample in a study of neurological immune-mediated disorders. TCRdb used MiXCR to reprocess the 5' RACE reads, holding one entry per CDR3 protein. In the table there are some 50,000 distinct CDR3 sequences, around 12% of which are singletons. Sample: PBMCs. Source of these receptors: a male donor with HTLV-1-associated myelopathy (HAM/TSP). Each CDR3 is given with its conserved first and last residue. A D gene is named only where the DNA matches it firmly. Size is omitted from some rows. Given values are once, few, many or a class for expanded clones.

TRBD2,many,TRBJ2-2,TRBV15,CATSTAGTGELFF,TGTGCCACTTCGACAGCGGGGACCGGGGAGCTGTTTTTT
.,.,TRBJ2-3,TRBV20-1,CSARGAGATDTQYF,TGCAGTGCTAGAGGGGCGGGGGCCACAGATACGCAGTATTTT
.,.,TRBJ1-1,TRBV5-1,CASSPRHLGMNTEAFF,TGCGCCAGCAGCCCCCGGCACCTGGGGATGAACACTGAAGCTTTCTTT
.,many,TRBJ1-1,TRBV5-1,CASSLGRSYGEAFF,TGCGCCAGCAGCTTGGGTCGCAGCTATGGTGAAGCTTTCTTT
.,medium-sized,TRBJ2-1,TRBV4-3,CASSQERVSSYNEQFF,TGCGCCAGCAGCCAAGAGCGGGTGAGCTCCTACAATGAGCAGTTCTTC
.,many,TRBJ2-3,TRBV20-1,CSASKDPSLDTQYF,TGCAGTGCTAGTAAGGACCCAAGCCTAGATACGCAGTATTTT
.,many,TRBJ2-3,TRBV5-5,CASSLEGTASTDTQYF,TGTGCCAGCAGCTTGGAGGGTACGGCTAGCACAGATACGCAGTATTTT
.,many,TRBJ1-4,TRBV7-2,CASSLAGRSNEKLFF,TGTGCCAGCAGCTTAGCTGGCAGGAGTAATGAAAAACTGTTTTTT
.,many,TRBJ2-5,TRBV5-1,CASSFVQETQYF,TGCGCCAGCAGCTTCGTCCAAGAGACCCAGTACTTC
.,many,TRBJ1-2,TRBV6-6,CASSPPSPRDGGYTF,TGTGCCAGCAGTCCCCCCTCCCCCAGGGACGGTGGCTACACCTTC
TRBD1,many,TRBJ1-2,TRBV28,CASSAPGGHGYTF,TGTGCCAGCAGCGCCCCAGGGGGCCATGGCTACACCTTC
.,.,TRBJ2-7,TRBV28,CAISGRTYEQYF,TGTGCCATCTCGGGCCGTACCTACGAGCAGTACTTC
.,few,TRBJ2-7,TRBV9,CASSVATADSSVQYF,TGTGCCAGCAGCGTAGCTACGGCGGACTCTTCTGTGCAGTACTTC
TRBD2,.,TRBJ2-3,TRBV6-5,CASTRTSGGNADTQYF,TGCGCCAGCACCAGGACTAGCGGGGGAAACGCAGATACGCAGTATTTT
TRBD1,many,TRBJ1-2,TRBV6-6,CASSSWTGSYGYTF,TGTGCCAGCAGCTCCTGGACAGGGAGTTATGGCTACACCTTC
.,many,TRBJ1-2,TRBV5-1,CASSFSGNYGYTF,TGCGCCAGCAGCTTCTCAGGGAACTATGGCTACACCTTC
TRBD1,many,TRBJ1-1,TRBV3-1,CASSRDRGRVAEAFF,TGTGCCAGCAGCCGAGACAGGGGGCGCGTGGCTGAAGCTTTCTTT
.,many,TRBJ2-2,TRBV6-5,CASSFGGLNTGELFF,TGTGCCAGCAGTTTTGGCGGCCTGAACACCGGGGAGCTGTTTTTT
TRBD2,many,TRBJ2-3,TRBV4-3,CASSRQGIQREGGTQYF,TGCGCCAGCAGCCGGCAAGGGATCCAGCGGGAGGGGGGTACGCAGTATTTT
TRBD1,many,TRBJ2-7,TRBV20-1,CSAPGAGGHEQYF,TGCAGTGCCCCTGGGGCAGGGGGTCATGAGCAGTACTTC
.,many,TRBJ2-3,TRBV6-4,CASSEARGATDTQYF,TGTGCCAGCAGTGAGGCGAGGGGGGCAACAGATACGCAGTATTTT
.,medium-sized,TRBJ1-5,TRBV5-1,CASMSPGGQPQHF,TGCGCCAGTATGTCCCCGGGCGGACAGCCCCAGCATTTT
.,.,TRBJ2-5,TRBV7-2,CASSLALTTVEETKYF,TGTGCCAGCAGCTTAGCCCTCACAACGGTAGAGGAGACCAAATACTTC
.,many,TRBJ2-1,TRBV24-1,CATSTQGRNEQFF,TGTGCCACCAGCACACAGGGGAGGAATGAGCAGTTCTTC
TRBD1,many,TRBJ1-1,TRBV5-1,CASSLDAPGTAYRTEAFF,TGCGCCAGCAGCTTGGACGCCCCCGGGACAGCTTATAGAACTGAAGCTTTCTTT
TRBD1,many,TRBJ2-6,TRBV12-3/TRBV12-4,CASSFFPRFGTGPSGANVLTF,TGTGCCAGCAGTTTTTTCCCCCGGTTCGGGACAGGGCCTTCTGGGGCCAACGTCCTGACTTTC
.,many,TRBJ2-2,TRBV6-5,CATLLTGNTGELFF,TGTGCCACCCTACTCACAGGGAACACCGGGGAGCTGTTTTTT
.,many,TRBJ2-1,TRBV12-3/TRBV12-4,CASRLTSSYNEQFF,TGTGCCAGCAGGTTAACAAGCTCCTACAATGAGCAGTTCTTC
TRBD2,many,TRBJ2-5,TRBV20-1,CSARVAGQETQYF,TGCAGTGCTAGAGTAGCGGGGCAAGAGACCCAGTACTTC
.,many,TRBJ1-5,TRBV20-1,CSARGRFGSVISPQHF,TGCAGTGCTAGGGGGCGGTTTGGGTCGGTTATATCGCCCCAGCATTTT
.,many,TRBJ2-7,TRBV7-2,CASSFQYEQYF,TGTGCCAGCAGCTTCCAATACGAGCAGTACTTC
TRBD1,many,TRBJ2-7,TRBV28,CASNQPGQGFEQYF,TGTGCCAGCAACCAGCCGGGACAGGGGTTCGAGCAGTACTTC
.,many,TRBJ1-1,TRBV19,CASSTRTGFAFF,TGTGCCAGTAGTACCCGGACGGGGTTTGCTTTCTTT
.,.,TRBJ1-1,TRBV12-3/TRBV12-4,CASSFGTATEDFF,TGTGCCAGTAGTTTCGGGACTGCGACTGAAGATTTCTTT
.,many,TRBJ2-3,TRBV5-6,CASSLGQSSTDTQYF,TGTGCCAGCAGCCTCGGACAGTCTAGCACAGATACGCAGTATTTT
.,many,TRBJ2-3,TRBV5-1,CASSLSFGLGADTQYF,TGCGCCAGCAGCTTGAGCTTCGGGCTGGGCGCAGATACGCAGTATTTT
TRBD2,many,TRBJ2-5,TRBV10-2,CASSGISGVETQYF,TGCGCCAGCAGTGGTATTAGCGGGGTCGAGACCCAGTACTTC
.,many,TRBJ1-2,TRBV5-1,CASSSGTEYGYTF,TGCGCCAGCAGCTCCGGGACCGAATATGGCTACACCTTC
.,many,TRBJ2-5,TRBV7-2,CASSLYIGTQYF,TGTGCCAGCAGCTTGTACATAGGGACCCAGTACTTC
.,many,TRBJ2-5,TRBV5-1,CASSTQGKTQETQYF,TGCGCCAGCAGCACCCAGGGCAAAACCCAAGAGACCCAGTACTTC
.,.,TRBJ1-2,TRBV5-1,CASSLEGRYGYTF,TGCGCCAGCAGCTTGGAGGGGCGCTATGGCTACACCTTC
TRBD1,.,TRBJ1-2,TRBV4-1,CASSLGTGNYGYTF,TGCGCCAGCAGCCTCGGGACAGGGAACTATGGCTACACCTTC
.,many,TRBJ1-4,TRBV4-3,CASSQDRGWGNEKLFF,TGCGCCAGCAGCCAAGATCGGGGATGGGGTAATGAAAAACTGTTTTTT
TRBD2,few,TRBJ2-2,TRBV4-1,CASSQVLAGTGALFF,TGCGCCAGCAGCCAAGTACTAGCGGGTACCGGGGCGCTGTTTTTT
.,many,TRBJ2-1,TRBV3-1,CASSQRGSYNEQFF,TGTGCCAGCAGCCAACGGGGCTCCTACAATGAGCAGTTCTTC
TRBD1,many,TRBJ1-1,TRBV5-1,CASRQQPGQTNTEAFF,TGCGCCAGCAGGCAACAACCGGGACAGACGAACACTGAAGCTTTCTTT
.,many,TRBJ2-1,TRBV12-3/TRBV12-4,CASSFLNEQFF,TGTGCCAGCAGTTTTTTAAATGAGCAGTTCTTC
TRBD1,many,TRBJ1-2,TRBV18,CASSLMEGQLPYGYTF,TGTGCCAGCTCACTTATGGAGGGACAGCTCCCCTATGGCTACACCTTC